This T cell receptor beta chain was obtained from a study of T cell responses to AZD1222 COVID-19 vaccine. Broader study findings: With dominance at 160-218 and 743-854, vaccine-associated CD4 TCRs spanned spike. Among spike-specific TCRs, nearly half reportedly target unmutated variant regions. Receipt of two AZD1222 doses was followed by a rise in Spike-specific TCR breadth and depth. Baseline testing showed seropositivity in only a handful of AZD1222 recipients.

Profiling relied on immunoSEQ multiplex PCR, and the TCRdb table lists in-frame clones only, not all of them. The sample shows about 160,000 clones, 85% to 90% of them seen only once. In regard to this clone: Its cognate antigen is unknown.

V was cut by 1 base and J by 0 bases, with 15 bases left in between. The CDR3 is made up of 17 amino acids. The germline V gene has CDR1 SGHTA and CDR2 FQGNSA. This clonotype was sampled from an adult who received the AZD1222 COVID-19 vaccine. Material: peripheral blood, obtained 28 days after the second AZD1222 dose. The chain joins TRBV7-2 to TRBJ1-2; D possibly corresponds to TRBD1 (6 bases). CDR3 residues: CASSLVNRASANYGYTF. The CDR3 DNA sequence: TGTGCCAGCAGCTTAGTTAACAGGGCCTCAGCTAACTATGGCTACACCTTC.